Sequencing of this T cell receptor (beta chain) was carried out in a study of blood T cell repertoires in COVID-19. In the authors' methods: For nucleated cells, counts were estimated from reference gene primer amplification. Using immunoSEQ multiplex PCR, the repertoire was profiled, and TCRdb retains in-frame clones only, with some absent. For V, J and clone size, that table is used; D and trimming come from the DNA. The sample lists nearly 70,000 clones, 70% to 90% occurring once. J gave up 5 bases and V 3 bases, and 17 bases lay outside the gene matches. Looked up from germline, CDR1 is SGHNT and CDR2 is YYREEE (reference sequence). This CDR3 spans 17 amino acids.

V gene TRBV5-4 combines with J gene TRBJ2-7; TRBD2 matches 7 bases. The sequence came from a woman aged 45-65 years with COVID-19, enrolled during active disease. Material for sequencing was peripheral blood. The CDR3 loop reads CASSSPPLGGSSHEQYF. DNA for the CDR3: TGTGCCAGCAGCTCACCCCCTCTAGGCGGGAGTAGTCACGAGCAGTACTTC. Full variable domain (rest looked up from reference TRBV5-4 and TRBJ2-7): ETGVTQSPTHLIKTRGQQVTLRCSSQSGHNTVSWYQQALGQGPQFIFQYYREEENGRGNFPPRFSGLQFPNYSSELNVNALELDDSALYLCASSSPPLGGSSHEQYFGPGTRLTVT.